The entry below gives a single T cell receptor beta chain sequence along with its context. Its antigen is unidentified. No conserved phenylalanine or tryptophan is present at the end of the CDR3, so a read error is the likely explanation. This entry is derived from a study of CD8+CD57+ T cells in acquired aplastic anemia. Overall study: Sorted CD4+ and CD8+ cells gave an average of approximately 3.1 ug of DNA.

Germline V gene sequence: CDR1 DFQATT, CDR2 SNEGSKA (reference sequence). With V trimmed by 3 bases and J by 2 bases, 13 bases remained unmatched. The CDR3 has 16 amino acids. Study-level points and caveats: Significance was not reached for CD8+ Simpson's diversity between patients and controls.

The sequenced patients had an expansion of CD8+CD57+ cells seen by flow cytometry. With no exception, the patients had severe acquired aplastic anemia. No patient had been given any therapy when blood was sampled. The template for TCR beta VDJ and CDR3 sequence profiling was genomic DNA. TCRdb analysed the reads with MiXCR anew, one entry per CDR3 protein. The sample carries some 150,000 distinct CDR3 sequences, roughly 43% recorded once. The sequenced material came from sorted CD4+, CD8+, or CD8+CD57+ T cells (not recorded which) from PBMCs. This receptor was identified in a human donor with aplastic anemia. The rearrangement uses TRBV20-1 and TRBJ2-7; 7 bases are shared with TRBD1. CDR3 DNA: TGCAGTGCTAGGGTCTTATCCGGGACAGCCCCCTACGAGCAGTACCTC. It is translated as CSARVLSGTAPYEQYL.